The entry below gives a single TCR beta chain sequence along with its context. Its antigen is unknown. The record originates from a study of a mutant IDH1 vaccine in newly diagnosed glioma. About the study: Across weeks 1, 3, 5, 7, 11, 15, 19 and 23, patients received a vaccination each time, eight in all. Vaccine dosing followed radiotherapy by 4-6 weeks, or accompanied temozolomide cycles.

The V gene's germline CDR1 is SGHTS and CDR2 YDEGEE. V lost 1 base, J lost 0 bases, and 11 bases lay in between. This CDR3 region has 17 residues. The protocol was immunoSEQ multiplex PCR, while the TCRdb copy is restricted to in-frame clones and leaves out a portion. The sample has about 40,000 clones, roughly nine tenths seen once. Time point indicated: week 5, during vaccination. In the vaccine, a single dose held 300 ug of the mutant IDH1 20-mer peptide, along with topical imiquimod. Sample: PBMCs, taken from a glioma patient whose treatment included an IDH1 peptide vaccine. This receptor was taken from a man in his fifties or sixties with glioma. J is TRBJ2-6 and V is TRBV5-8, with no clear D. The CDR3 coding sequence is TGTGCCAGCAGCTTGTTAAAGGCAGACTCTGGGGCCAACGTCCTGACTTTC. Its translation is CASSLLKADSGANVLTF.